This TCR beta chain emerged from a study of shared clonotypes between healthy human individuals. Background on the study: The cohort had a couple of women and a few men, ages 18 to 49.

Germline-derived CDR1 and CDR2 are MDHEN and SYDVKM. V was pared by 5 bases and J by 7 bases, with 23 bases between. The CDR3 has 16 amino acids. CD45RO-negative cells were positively selected for CCR7, leaving out terminally differentiated effector memory CD45RA+ cells. About this clone: Antigen specificity is unknown.

Only in-frame clones appear in the TCRdb table, and some are missing; sequencing was by immunoSEQ multiplex PCR. The sample holds more than 2 million clones; over 85% are singletons and the top ten take about 1.7%. Study outcomes and limitations: Sampling included only blood; tissue repertoires likely differ.

This receptor was taken from a man between 18 and 35 years old in good health. Some clones in this sample may be carry-over from other donors' samples. The sample taken for sequencing was naive CD8+ T cells from PBMCs. V gene TRBV28 combines with J gene TRBJ1-2; D not resolved. This CDR3 reads CASSTRETLLVSGYTF. The CDR3 nucleotides are TGTGCCAGCAGTACCCGGGAAACATTATTAGTCAGTGGCTACACCTTC.